The subject of this entry is one T cell receptor (beta chain). Looked up from germline, CDR1 is SGDLS and CDR2 is YYNGEE. The CDR3 consists of 16 residues. Germline trimming cut 4 bases from V and 3 bases from J; bases unmatched to any gene: 6. This entry is derived from a study of blood T cell repertoires in COVID-19. Background on the study: COVID-19 samples, acute and convalescent, were from the United States, Italy and Spain.

Categorization into cohorts depended on clinical history that participants reported. Here immunoSEQ multiplex PCR was the method, and the copy in TCRdb shows in-frame clones only, minus some. Here the sample spans 150,000 to 170,000 clones, around 80% being singletons. Sequences were obtained from PBMCs or T cells enriched from blood (not recorded which). The chain employs TRBV9 and TRBJ2-1, with TRBD1 identical over 11 bases. This receptor was taken from a middle-aged man who had recovered from COVID-19. The CDR3 nucleotides read TGTGCCAGCAGCTTTTCAGGGACAGGGGGCTACAATGAGCAGTTCTTC. This codes for CASSFSGTGGYNEQFF.